This passage covers 29 T cell receptor beta chains from one sample sequenced in a study of technical replicates of blood from a handful of donors. Generated by immunoSEQ multiplex PCR, the TCRdb table keeps only in-frame clones and is missing some. In the table there are around 83,000 clones, about 90% of which are singletons. Sequences were obtained from T cells isolated from PBMCs. The origin of the receptors is a human donor in good health. Some clones in this sample may be carry-over from other donors' samples.

V gene TRBV10-2 combines with J gene TRBJ1-2, with 7 bases identical to TRBD1. The germline gives CDR1 WSHSY, CDR2 SAAADI. This CDR3 has 17 residues. Trimming took 0 bases from V and 2 from J; bases not matched to a gene: 9. The CDR3 nucleotides are TGCGCCAGCAGTGAGTCGCCCAGACAGGGAATGAACTATGGCTACACCTTC. This translates into CASSESPRQGMNYGYTF.

The chain has TRBV9 and TRBJ2-7; the D gene is possibly TRBD2 (5 bases). V shed 1 base and J shed 5 bases, with 13 bases lying between them. Germline V gene lookup returns CDR1 SGDLS and CDR2 YYNGEE. The CDR3 runs 14 residues. DNA of the CDR3: TGTGCCAGCAGCGTAAGAGGGATAGCTAACGAGCAGTACTTC. It encodes CASSVRGIANEQYF.

J is TRBJ1-5 and V is TRBV19, with D hard to call. The CDR3 loop spans 16 amino acids. Germline V gives CDR1 LNHDA, CDR2 SQIVND (reference sequence). Trimming removed 1 base from V and 2 bases from J, with 12 bases in between. CDR3 protein: CASSIVGSGGNQPQHF. The DNA of the CDR3 is TGTGCCAGTAGTATAGTGGGATCCGGGGGCAATCAGCCCCAGCATTTT.

The V gene is TRBV9, the J gene TRBJ2-1; a weak D match, TRBD1 (5 bases). In germline, CDR1 is SGDLS, CDR2 YYNGEE. CDR3 length: 15 residues. V lost 4 bases and J lost 2, with 13 bases in between. CDR3 DNA: TGTGCCAGCAGCCCGAAGACAGTCCCCTACAATGAGCAGTTCTTC. Translating it yields CASSPKTVPYNEQFF.

This clone was observed a single time. The chain recombines TRBV19 with TRBJ2-1; no reliable D call. Per the germline V gene, CDR1 is LNHDA and CDR2 is SQIVND (reference sequence). The CDR3 has 17 residues. The V end was cut by 4 bases, the J end by 2 bases, with 18 bases between. CDR3 protein: CASSTPKRTYTYNEQFF. CDR3 nucleotide sequence: TGTGCCAGTAGTACCCCAAAAAGAACATATACCTACAATGAGCAGTTCTTC. Combining the CDR3 with reference TRBV19 and TRBJ2-1 gives the whole variable domain DGGITQSPKYLFRKEGQNVTLSCEQNLNHDAMYWYRQDPGQGLRLIYYSQIVNDFQKGDIAEGYSVSREKKESFPLTVTSAQKNPTAFYLCASSTPKRTYTYNEQFFGPGTRLTVL.

The V and J genes are TRBV19 and TRBJ1-2; no reliable D call. This CDR3 is 12 amino acids long. Looked up from germline, CDR1 is LNHDA and CDR2 is SQIVND (reference sequence). Trimming cost V 8 bases and J 3 bases, with 10 bases left between them. The CDR3 loop reads CASYRFYYGYTF. DNA for the CDR3: TGTGCCAGTTATCGGTTTTACTATGGCTACACCTTC.

The V call is TRBV4-1, the J call TRBJ2-3; 10 bases match TRBD1. Per the germline V gene, CDR1 is MGHRA and CDR2 is YSYEKL. J gave up 4 bases and V 1 base, and 2 bases lay outside the gene matches. This CDR3 is 15 amino acids long. The CDR3 is CASSQVGTGADTQYF. The CDR3 DNA sequence: TGCGCCAGCAGCCAAGTAGGGACAGGGGCAGATACGCAGTATTTT.

The chain employs TRBV29-1 and TRBJ1-1; unclear D gene. V was trimmed by 3 bases and J by 6 bases, leaving 8 bases between them. CDR1 SQVTM and CDR2 ANQGSEA come from the germline V gene. There are 11 residues in the CDR3. CDR3 amino acids: CSVDPESEAFF. CDR3 DNA: TGCAGCGTTGACCCGGAGTCTGAAGCTTTCTTT.

The chain joins TRBV4-2 to TRBJ2-3, with D uncertain. The CDR3 consists of 14 residues. Germline assignment: CDR1 LGHNA and CDR2 YNFKEQ. Trimming took 0 bases from V and 0 from J, leaving 4 bases between them. CDR3 amino acids: CASSQDISTDTQYF. The CDR3 DNA sequence: TGTGCCAGCAGCCAAGACATTAGCACAGATACGCAGTATTTT.

The gene calls are TRBV4-3 and TRBJ2-1; 11 nucleotides align to TRBD2. CDR1 and CDR2 from the germline V gene are LGHNA and YSLEER. J gave up 9 bases and V 8 bases, and 15 bases lay outside the gene matches. The CDR3 has 16 amino acids. The CDR3 region is CASAPLTSGNLGEQFF. The DNA for the CDR3 is TGCGCCAGCGCCCCTCTGACTAGCGGGAACCTCGGTGAGCAGTTCTTC.

The chain carries TRBV11-1 and TRBJ2-7, with 7 bases aligning to TRBD2. V dropped 6 bases and J dropped 2; count of bases not matched to a gene: 10. The CDR3 is made up of 15 amino acids. Germline CDR1 SGHAT, CDR2 FQDESV (reference sequence). CDR3 nucleotide sequence: TGTGCCAGCAGTGGACTAGGATTTTTAACCTACGAGCAGTACTTC. Protein product: CASSGLGFLTYEQYF. Combining the CDR3 with reference TRBV11-1 and TRBJ2-7 gives the whole variable domain EAEVAQSPRYKITEKSQAVAFWCDPISGHATLYWYRQILGQGPELLVQFQDESVVDDSQLPKDRFSAERLKGVDSTLKIQPAELGDSAMYLCASSGLGFLTYEQYFGPGTRLTVT.

The chain links TRBV4-1 to TRBJ1-1; 9 bases agree with TRBD1. The length of the CDR3 is 15 residues. The germline V gene has CDR1 MGHRA and CDR2 YSYEKL. V was clipped by 4 bases and J by 2 bases; unmatched bases: 5. The chain's CDR3 is CASSPTGGVNTEAFF. For the CDR3, the DNA is TGCGCCAGCAGCCCCACAGGGGGCGTCAACACTGAAGCTTTCTTT.

This clone has a single count. V gene TRBV5-1 combines with J gene TRBJ2-2; D is unclear. Trimming pared 2 bases from V and 0 bases from J, leaving 5 bases between. Germline V gene lookup returns CDR1 SGHRS and CDR2 YFSETQ. The CDR3 runs to 14 residues. Here the CDR3 DNA reads TGCGCCAGCAGCTTAGGAGCGAACACCGGGGAGCTGTTTTTT. The encoded protein is CASSLGANTGELFF.

The rearrangement joins TRBV27 to TRBJ2-1; 10 bases agree with TRBD2. CDR3 length equals 18 residues. J lost 0 bases, V lost 1 base, and 6 bases had no gene match. Germline values: CDR1 MNHEY, CDR2 SMNVEV (reference sequence). The chain's CDR3 is CASSLYGLAESSYNEQFF. The CDR3 DNA follows: TGTGCCAGCAGTTTATACGGACTAGCGGAAAGCTCCTACAATGAGCAGTTCTTC.

The chain employs TRBV29-1 and TRBJ1-1; no firm D call. Germline V gene lookup returns CDR1 SQVTM and CDR2 ANQGSEA. This CDR3 contains 13 residues. Between the trimmed V and J ends, which lost 3 bases and 1 base, there was a span of 9 bases. In nucleotides, the CDR3 is TGCAGCGTTGACGACAATTGGAACACTGAAGCTTTCTTT. It encodes CSVDDNWNTEAFF.

This chain connects TRBV18 to TRBJ2-5, with TRBD2 matching over 8 bases. There are 15 residues in the CDR3. Germline lookup yields CDR1 KGHSH and CDR2 LQKENI. Trimming at V came to 2 bases and at J to 4 bases, leaving 6 bases not matched to a gene. CDR3 residues: CASSPSVAGGETQYF. CDR3 DNA sequence: TGTGCCAGCTCACCATCGGTCGCGGGGGGAGAGACCCAGTACTTC.

The chain carries TRBV9 and TRBJ1-1, with 7 nucleotides matching TRBD1. V trimming: 0 bases; J trimming: 5 bases; junction bases outside the gene matches: 7. Germline V gene data show CDR1 as SGDLS and CDR2 as YYNGEE. This CDR3 region has 15 residues. The CDR3: CASSVGGGAGTEAFF. The DNA of the CDR3 is TGTGCCAGCAGCGTAGGAGGGGGCGCAGGGACTGAAGCTTTCTTT.

V and J are TRBV2 and TRBJ2-3, with TRBD2 identical over 9 bases. The CDR3 covers 13 residues. Germline assignment: CDR1 SNHLY and CDR2 FYNNEI. V trimming: 9 bases; J trimming: 1 base; junction bases outside the gene matches: 2. CDR3 protein: CARRTSGTDTQYF. CDR3 DNA sequence: TGTGCCAGAAGGACTAGCGGCACAGATACGCAGTATTTT.

This sequence joins TRBV10-3 and TRBJ2-1; 9 bases fit TRBD2. V was clipped by 0 bases and J by 7 bases; unmatched bases: 7. Germline CDR1 reads ENHRY; CDR2 reads SYGVKD. The CDR3 totals 16 residues. The CDR3: CAISESIAGELNEQFF. CDR3 DNA sequence: TGTGCCATCAGTGAGTCGATAGCGGGAGAGTTAAATGAGCAGTTCTTC.

V and J are TRBV6-5 and TRBJ1-1; D remains ambiguous. Per germline, CDR1 MNHEY and CDR2 SVGAGI. The V and J ends lost 0 bases and 3 bases respectively, with 8 bases between them. The CDR3 length is 14 residues. This CDR3 reads CASSYSDGDTEAFF. The CDR3, as DNA: TGTGCCAGCAGTTACTCGGATGGAGACACTGAAGCTTTCTTT.

This chain uses TRBV10-3 with TRBJ2-3; possible D gene TRBD2, 5 bases. This CDR3 has 14 residues. Germline V lookup: CDR1 ENHRY, CDR2 SYGVKD. V was clipped by 7 bases and J by 0 bases, with 11 bases between them. CDR3 sequence (DNA): TGTGCCATCAACAGCGGTACTAGCACAGATACGCAGTATTTT. It translates to CAINSGTSTDTQYF.

The genes are TRBV5-1 and TRBJ1-1, with 7 bases lining up with TRBD1. V shed 4 bases, J shed 3 bases, and the junction held 6 bases outside the gene matches. The CDR3 is 14 residues long. Germline lookup yields CDR1 SGHRS and CDR2 YFSETQ. In DNA, the CDR3 is TGCGCCAGCAGCCCGGGGACAGTCGACACTGAAGCTTTCTTT. Translated: CASSPGTVDTEAFF.

The chain couples TRBV29-1 to TRBJ2-1; D is unresolved. Germline CDR1 SQVTM, CDR2 ANQGSEA. V shed 5 bases and J shed 5 bases, with 7 bases lying between them. CDR3 length equals 11 residues. The CDR3 DNA sequence: TGCAGCGTTCGTGCGAACAATGAGCAGTTCTTC. It specifies CSVRANNEQFF.

This clone was found a few times. The chain is built from TRBV5-1 and TRBJ1-1; D gene unclear. CDR1 is SGHRS and CDR2 is YFSETQ in the germline V gene. The V gene lost 0 bases and the J gene lost 1 base, with 7 bases spanning the gap. The CDR3 runs 14 residues. CDR3 in amino acids: CASSLAFSNTEAFF. The CDR3 DNA reads as TGCGCCAGCAGCTTGGCCTTCTCGAACACTGAAGCTTTCTTT.

The J gene is TRBJ2-1, the V gene TRBV30; 10 bases match TRBD1. Germline CDR1 reads GTSNPN; CDR2 reads SVGIG (reference sequence). The length of the CDR3 is 11 residues. Trimming at V came to 2 bases and at J to 15 bases, leaving 4 bases not matched to a gene. The CDR3 DNA reads as TGTGCCTGGAGTATCCGGGACAGGGGGTTCTTC. Translation gives CAWSIRDRGFF.

This chain connects TRBV7-9 to TRBJ1-2, with D possibly matching TRBD1 (6 bases). The length of the CDR3 is 15 residues. Germline CDR1 SEHNR, CDR2 FQNEAQ (reference sequence). V lost 4 bases and J lost 8, with 20 bases in between. DNA of the CDR3: TGTGCCAGCAGCTCACAGGGATTTAATTTAGGGGGCTACACCTTC. This gives the protein CASSSQGFNLGGYTF.

This chain connects TRBV4-3 to TRBJ1-1, with D unclear. Germline CDR1 and CDR2: LGHNA and YSLEER. This CDR3 region has 14 residues. V was shortened by 4 bases and J by 5 bases, with 14 bases between the two germline ends. The DNA for the CDR3 is TGCGCCAGCAGCCTGCGGGTCTCCTGGACTGAAGCTTTCTTT. Its protein is CASSLRVSWTEAFF.

The chain uses TRBV30 and TRBJ1-2; 9 bases are shared with TRBD1. After removal of 5 bases from V and 8 bases from J, the junction contained 3 bases not matched to a gene. Per the germline V gene, CDR1 is GTSNPN and CDR2 is SVGIG (reference sequence). The CDR3 sequence is 11 residues long. Here the CDR3 DNA reads TGTGCCTGGGGACAGGGGATCGGCTACACCTTC. It is translated as CAWGQGIGYTF.

This chain's CDR3 is CASSPLQGSEQYF. The CDR3 nucleotides are TGCGCCAGCAGTCCATTACAGGGCTCCGAGCAGTACTTC. The rearrangement links TRBV10-1 to TRBJ2-7, with D perhaps matching TRBD1 (6 bases). Between the trimmed V and J ends, which lost 5 bases and 6 bases, there was a span of 14 bases. The CDR3 runs to 13 residues. Per the germline V gene, CDR1 is WNHNN and CDR2 is SYGVQD (reference sequence).